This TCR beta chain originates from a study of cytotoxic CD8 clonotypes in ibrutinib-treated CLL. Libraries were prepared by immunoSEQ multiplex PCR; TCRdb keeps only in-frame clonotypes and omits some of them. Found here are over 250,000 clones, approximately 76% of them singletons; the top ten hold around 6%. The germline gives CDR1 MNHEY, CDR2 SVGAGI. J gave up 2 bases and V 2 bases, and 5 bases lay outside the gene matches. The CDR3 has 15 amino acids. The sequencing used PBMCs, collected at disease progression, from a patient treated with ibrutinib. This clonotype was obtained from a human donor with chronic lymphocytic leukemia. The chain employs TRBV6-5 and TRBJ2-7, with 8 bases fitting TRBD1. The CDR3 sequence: CASSYGSGQAYEQYF. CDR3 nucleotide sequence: TGTGCCAGCAGTTACGGGTCGGGACAGGCCTACGAGCAGTACTTC.